Below, one T cell receptor beta chain is given with its context. Enrolled through a virtual design, the participants were between 18 and 89 years of age and came from under 25 US areas. TCRdb keeps only in-frame clones here, not all; method: immunoSEQ multiplex PCR. Of 150,000 or so clones listed, 82% are singletons. Germline V gene data show CDR1 as SGHNT and CDR2 as YYREEE (reference sequence). The CDR3 is 11 amino acids. Losses at the gene ends were 4 bases for V and 10 bases for J; bases not matched to a gene: 2. These data belong to a study of blood T cell repertoires in COVID-19. V usage is TRBV5-4 and J usage is TRBJ2-3; 8 bases map to TRBD2. The origin of this receptor is a man aged 55 to 70 who had recovered from COVID-19. What was sequenced was PBMCs or T cells enriched from blood (not recorded which). The CDR3 protein is CASSQGLAQYF. In DNA, the CDR3 is TGTGCCAGCAGCCAGGGACTAGCGCAGTATTTT.